This T cell receptor (beta chain) was sequenced in a study of blood T cell repertoires in COVID-19. The overall study: Samples of COVID-19 (acute and convalescent) were obtained from the United States, Italy and Spain. Sources were T cells, B-cell-depleted T cells, or PBMCs; the material itself was cDNA or gDNA.

Per the germline V gene, CDR1 is KGHDR and CDR2 is SFDVKD. The CDR3 has 16 residues. V lost 4 bases and J lost 1, with 12 bases in between. TCRdb's table, derived via immunoSEQ multiplex PCR, lists solely in-frame clones and lacks some. The data hold 150,000 to 200,000 clones, with approximately 87% observed a single time. The chain links TRBV24-1 to TRBJ2-2; the D gene is possibly TRBD1 (6 bases). The sample was peripheral blood. This clonotype originated in a woman aged 55 to 70 with COVID-19, enrolled during active disease. This CDR3 is CATSDSGQLNTGELFF. DNA of the CDR3: TGTGCCACCAGTGACTCTGGACAGCTGAACACCGGGGAGCTGTTTTTT.